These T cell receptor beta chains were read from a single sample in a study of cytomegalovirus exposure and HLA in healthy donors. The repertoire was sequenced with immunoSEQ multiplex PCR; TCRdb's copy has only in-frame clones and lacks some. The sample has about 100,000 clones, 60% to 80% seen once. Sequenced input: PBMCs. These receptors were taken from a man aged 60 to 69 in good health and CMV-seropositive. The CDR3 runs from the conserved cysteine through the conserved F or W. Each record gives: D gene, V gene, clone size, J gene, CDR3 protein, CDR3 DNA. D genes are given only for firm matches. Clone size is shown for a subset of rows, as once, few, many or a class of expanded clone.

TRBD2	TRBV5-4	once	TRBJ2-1	CASSPPRAGGGQECVF	TGTGCCAGCAGCCCCCCTCGGGCGGGGGGGGGCCAGGAGTGCGTCTTC
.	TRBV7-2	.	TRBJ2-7	CASSLKGGRSYEQYF	TGTGCCAGCAGCTTAAAAGGCGGTAGGTCCTACGAGCAGTACTTC
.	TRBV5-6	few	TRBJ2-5	CASSYDLPETQYF	TGTGCCAGCAGCTACGACTTACCAGAGACCCAGTACTTC
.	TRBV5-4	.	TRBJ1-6	CASSDQGLNNSPLHF	TGTGCCAGCAGCGATCAGGGGTTAAATAATTCACCCCTCCACTTT
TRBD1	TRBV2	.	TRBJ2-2	CASSRDRGDTGELFF	TGTGCCAGCAGCAGGGACAGGGGTGACACCGGGGAGCTGTTTTTT
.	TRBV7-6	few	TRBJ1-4	CASSTNTGNEKLFF	TGTGCCAGCAGCACAAACACGGGAAATGAAAAACTGTTTTTT
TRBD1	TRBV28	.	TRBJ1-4	CASSFSGTGTDEKLFF	TGTGCCAGCAGTTTCTCCGGGACAGGGACAGATGAAAAACTGTTTTTT
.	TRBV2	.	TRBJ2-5	CASFLAGKETQYF	TGTGCCAGCTTCTTGGCGGGAAAAGAGACCCAGTACTTC
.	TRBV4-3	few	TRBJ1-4	CASSQNPSTNEKLFF	TGCGCCAGCAGCCAAAATCCTTCAACTAATGAAAAACTGTTTTTT
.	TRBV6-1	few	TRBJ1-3	CASRTGGGNTIYF	TGTGCCAGCAGGACTGGTGGGGGAAACACCATATATTTT
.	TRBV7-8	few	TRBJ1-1	CASTTRGSTEAFF	TGTGCCAGCACCACCAGAGGGAGCACTGAAGCTTTCTTT
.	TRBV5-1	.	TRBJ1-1	CASSFQGMNTEAFF	TGCGCCAGCAGCTTCCAGGGCATGAACACTGAAGCTTTCTTT
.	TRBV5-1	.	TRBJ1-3	CASSVDSSGNTIYF	TGCGCCAGCAGCGTCGACAGCTCTGGAAACACCATATATTTT
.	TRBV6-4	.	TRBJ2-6	CASSGGGQSRANVLTF	TGTGCCAGCAGTGGTGGGGGCCAATCAAGGGCCAACGTCCTGACTTTC
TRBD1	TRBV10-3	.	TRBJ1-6	CAISGGQGRGNSPLHF	TGTGCCATCAGTGGGGGACAGGGAAGGGGTAATTCACCCCTCCACTTT
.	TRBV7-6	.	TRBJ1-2	CASSQQRGNVLNGYTF	TGTGCCAGCAGCCAACAAAGGGGTAACGTCCTGAATGGCTACACCTTC
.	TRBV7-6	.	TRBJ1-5	CASSLGGGNGNQPQHF	TGTGCCAGCAGCTTAGGAGGAGGGAATGGCAATCAGCCCCAGCATTTT
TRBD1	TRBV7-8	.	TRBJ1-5	CASSSDRGSGNQPQHF	TGTGCCAGCAGCTCGGACAGGGGCAGCGGCAATCAGCCCCAGCATTTT
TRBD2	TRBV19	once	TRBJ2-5	CASSIITSGGNEAQYF	TGTGCCAGTAGTATCATCACTAGCGGGGGGAACGAGGCCCAGTACTTC
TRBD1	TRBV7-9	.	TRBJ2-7	CASSWGQGEAEQYF	TGTGCCAGCAGCTGGGGACAGGGGGAGGCCGAGCAGTACTTC
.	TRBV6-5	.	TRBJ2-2	CASSSWSGGRSGELFF	TGTGCCAGCAGTTCATGGTCTGGGGGCCGTTCCGGGGAGCTGTTTTTT
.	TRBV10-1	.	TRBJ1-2	CASSDREDGYTF	TGCGCCAGCAGTGATCGTGAGGATGGCTACACCTTC
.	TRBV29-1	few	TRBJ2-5	CSVPPGGETQYF	TGCAGCGTTCCTCCAGGAGGGGAGACCCAGTACTTC
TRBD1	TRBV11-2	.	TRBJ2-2	CASSLGRGQLITGELFF	TGTGCCAGCAGCTTAGGCCGGGGACAGTTAATCACCGGGGAGCTGTTTTTT
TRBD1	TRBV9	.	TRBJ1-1	CASSVAPGTVTEAFF	TGTGCCAGCAGCGTAGCCCCCGGGACAGTCACTGAAGCTTTCTTT
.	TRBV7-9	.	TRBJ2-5	CASSFNSHQETQYF	TGTGCCAGCAGCTTCAACTCCCACCAAGAGACCCAGTACTTC
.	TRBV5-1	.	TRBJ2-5	CASSFTGKQETQYF	TGCGCCAGCAGCTTTACAGGGAAGCAAGAGACCCAGTACTTC
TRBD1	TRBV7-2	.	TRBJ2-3	CASSSGQADTQYF	TGTGCCAGCAGCTCGGGACAGGCAGATACGCAGTATTTT
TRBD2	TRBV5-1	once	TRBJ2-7	CASSLLRTSGGSPYEQYF	TGCGCCAGCAGCCTTCTCCGGACTAGCGGGGGCTCTCCTTACGAGCAGTACTTC
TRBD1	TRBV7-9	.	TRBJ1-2	CASNDPGGLYYGYTF	TGTGCCAGCAACGATCCAGGGGGCTTATACTATGGCTACACCTTC
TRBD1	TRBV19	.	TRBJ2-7	CASSMRDREFHEQYF	TGTGCCAGTAGTATGAGGGACAGGGAGTTTCACGAGCAGTACTTC
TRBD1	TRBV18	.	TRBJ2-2	CASSPDRERELFF	TGTGCCAGCTCACCAGACAGGGAAAGGGAGCTGTTTTTT
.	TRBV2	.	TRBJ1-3	CASTRGTRERNTIYF	TGTGCCAGCACGAGGGGGACGAGAGAGAGAAACACCATATATTTT
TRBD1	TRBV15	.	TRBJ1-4	CATSDRGEKLFF	TGTGCCACCAGCGACAGGGGGGAAAAACTGTTTTTT
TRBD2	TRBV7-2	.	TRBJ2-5	CASSSVAGGPETQYF	TGTGCCAGCAGCTCCGTAGCGGGGGGGCCGGAGACCCAGTACTTC
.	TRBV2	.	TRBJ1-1	CASSDRVTSTEAFF	TGTGCCAGCAGTGACAGGGTAACGAGCACTGAAGCTTTCTTT
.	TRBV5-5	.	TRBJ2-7	CASSWTVSSYEQYF	TGTGCCAGCAGCTGGACTGTGAGCTCCTACGAGCAGTACTTC
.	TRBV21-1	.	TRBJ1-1	CASSKDQGVGTEAFF	TGTGCCAGCAGCAAAGATCAGGGGGTGGGTACTGAAGCTTTCTTT
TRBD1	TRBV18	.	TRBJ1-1	CASSLGGQMNTEAFF	TGTGCCAGCTCCCTCGGGGGACAGATGAACACTGAAGCTTTCTTT
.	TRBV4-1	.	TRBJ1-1	CASSHGLGGREGRTEAFF	TGCGCCAGCAGCCACGGCTTGGGTGGGCGCGAGGGGAGGACTGAAGCTTTCTTT
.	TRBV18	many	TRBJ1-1	CASSPLTGSMNTEAFF	TGTGCCAGCTCACCTCTGACAGGAAGCATGAACACTGAAGCTTTCTTT
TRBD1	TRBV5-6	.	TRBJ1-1	CASSSGQGGIEAFF	TGTGCCAGCAGCTCAGGACAGGGGGGGATTGAAGCTTTCTTT
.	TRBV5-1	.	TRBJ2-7	CASSLEAGRVPYTEQYF	TGCGCCAGCAGCTTGGAGGCGGGCCGCGTGCCTTATACCGAGCAGTACTTC
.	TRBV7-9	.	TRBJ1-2	CASSLSPGGDYGYTF	TGTGCCAGCAGCTTATCTCCGGGGGGAGACTATGGCTACACCTTC
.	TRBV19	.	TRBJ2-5	CASSIRSGVQETQYF	TGTGCCAGTAGTATAAGGAGTGGCGTACAAGAGACCCAGTACTTC
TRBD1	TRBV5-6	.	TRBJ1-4	CASSLGQGYNEKLFF	TGTGCCAGCAGCTTGGGACAGGGTTATAATGAAAAACTGTTTTTT
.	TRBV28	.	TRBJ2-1	CASSFGLTNNEQFF	TGTGCCAGCAGTTTTGGGCTTACCAACAATGAGCAGTTCTTC
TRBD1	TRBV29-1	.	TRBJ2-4	CSAEGQTNIQYF	TGCAGCGCTGAGGGACAGACAAACATTCAGTACTTC
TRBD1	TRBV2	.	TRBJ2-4	CASHSTGDLNIQYF	TGTGCCAGCCACTCGACAGGGGATCTAAACATTCAGTACTTC
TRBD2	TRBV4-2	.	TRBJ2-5	CASSLGLAVETQYF	TGTGCCAGCAGCCTGGGACTAGCAGTAGAGACCCAGTACTTC
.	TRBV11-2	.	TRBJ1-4	CASSTEAGFNEKLFF	TGTGCCAGCAGCACTGAAGCGGGGTTCAATGAAAAACTGTTTTTT
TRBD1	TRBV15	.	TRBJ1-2	CATSSRTGKYGYTF	TGTGCCACCAGCAGTCGGACAGGGAAATATGGCTACACCTTC
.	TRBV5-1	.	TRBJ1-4	CASSLGLGPNEKLFF	TGCGCCAGCAGCTTGGGTTTGGGCCCTAATGAAAAACTGTTTTTT
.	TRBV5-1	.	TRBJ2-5	CASSLGWQQETQYF	TGCGCCAGCAGCTTGGGGTGGCAACAAGAGACCCAGTACTTC
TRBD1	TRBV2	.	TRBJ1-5	CASSEGQFLSFLSNQPQHF	TGTGCCAGCAGTGAGGGACAGTTTCTGAGTTTTTTGAGCAATCAGCCCCAGCATTTT
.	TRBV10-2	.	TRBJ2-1	CASSDPTRRPRGYNEQFF	TGCGCCAGCAGTGACCCCACCCGTCGTCCCCGGGGCTACAATGAGCAGTTCTTC
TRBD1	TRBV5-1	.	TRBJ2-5	CASSYLRDRGNQETQYF	TGCGCCAGCAGCTACCTCCGGGACAGGGGGAACCAAGAGACCCAGTACTTC
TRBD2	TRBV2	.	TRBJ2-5	CASSEWGLAGLGETQYF	TGTGCCAGCAGTGAATGGGGACTAGCGGGGCTGGGGGAGACCCAGTACTTC
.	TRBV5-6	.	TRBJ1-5	CASSSRGAYSNQPQHF	TGTGCCAGCAGCTCACGGGGGGCTTATAGCAATCAGCCCCAGCATTTT
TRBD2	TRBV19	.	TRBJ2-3	CASSASGPPSDTQYF	TGTGCCAGTTCGGCTAGCGGGCCCCCTTCGGATACGCAGTATTTT